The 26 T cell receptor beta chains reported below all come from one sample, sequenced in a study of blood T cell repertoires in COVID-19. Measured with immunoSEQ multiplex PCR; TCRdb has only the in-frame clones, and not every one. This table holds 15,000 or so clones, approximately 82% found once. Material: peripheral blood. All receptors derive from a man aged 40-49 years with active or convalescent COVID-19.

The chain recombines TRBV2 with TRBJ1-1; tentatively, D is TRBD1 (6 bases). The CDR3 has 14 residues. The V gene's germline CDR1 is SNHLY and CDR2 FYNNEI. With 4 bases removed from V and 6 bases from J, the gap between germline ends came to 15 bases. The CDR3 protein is CASSGLGGEAEAFF. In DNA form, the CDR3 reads TGTGCCAGCAGTGGTCTTGGGGGCGAAGCTGAAGCTTTCTTT.

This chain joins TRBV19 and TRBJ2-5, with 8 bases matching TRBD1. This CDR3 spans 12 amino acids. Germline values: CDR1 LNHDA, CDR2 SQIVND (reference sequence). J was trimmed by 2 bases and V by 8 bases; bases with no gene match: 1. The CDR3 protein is CASRTGQETQYF. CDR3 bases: TGTGCCAGTCGGACAGGGCAAGAGACCCAGTACTTC.

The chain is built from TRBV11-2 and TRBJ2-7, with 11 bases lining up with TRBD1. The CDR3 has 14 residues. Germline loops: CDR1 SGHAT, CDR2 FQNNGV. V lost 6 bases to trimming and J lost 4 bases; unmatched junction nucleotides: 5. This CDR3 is CASSTGQGAYEQYF. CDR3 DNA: TGTGCCAGCAGTACCGGACAGGGGGCGTACGAGCAGTACTTC.

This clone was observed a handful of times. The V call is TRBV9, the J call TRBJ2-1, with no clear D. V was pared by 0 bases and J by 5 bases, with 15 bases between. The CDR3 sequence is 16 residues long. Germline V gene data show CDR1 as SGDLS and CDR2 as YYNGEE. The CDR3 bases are TGTGCCAGCAGCGTAGTCGAAGAGCAAGTACACAATGAGCAGTTCTTC. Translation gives CASSVVEEQVHNEQFF.

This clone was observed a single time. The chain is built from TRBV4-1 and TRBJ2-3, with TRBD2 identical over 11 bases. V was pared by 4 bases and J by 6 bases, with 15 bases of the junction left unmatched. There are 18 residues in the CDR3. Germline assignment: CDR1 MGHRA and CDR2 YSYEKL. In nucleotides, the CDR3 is TGCGCCAGCAGCCGAACCCGGCCTAGCGGGGGGCGGTGGGATACGCAGTATTTT. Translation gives CASSRTRPSGGRWDTQYF.

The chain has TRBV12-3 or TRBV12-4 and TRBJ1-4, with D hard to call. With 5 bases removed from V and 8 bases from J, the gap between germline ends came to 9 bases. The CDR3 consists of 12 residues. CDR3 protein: CASSAGGEKLFF. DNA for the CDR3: TGTGCCAGCAGTGCGGGAGGGGAAAAACTGTTTTTT.

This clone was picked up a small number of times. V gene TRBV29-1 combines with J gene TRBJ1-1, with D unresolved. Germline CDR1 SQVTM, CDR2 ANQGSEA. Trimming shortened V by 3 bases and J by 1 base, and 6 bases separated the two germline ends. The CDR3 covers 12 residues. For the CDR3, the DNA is TGCAGCGTTGACTACCAGAACACTGAAGCTTTCTTT. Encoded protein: CSVDYQNTEAFF.

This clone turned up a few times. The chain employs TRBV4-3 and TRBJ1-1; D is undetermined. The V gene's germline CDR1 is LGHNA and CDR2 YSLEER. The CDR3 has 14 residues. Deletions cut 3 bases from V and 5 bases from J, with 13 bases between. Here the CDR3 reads CASSQEYRGTEAFF. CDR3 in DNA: TGCGCCAGCAGCCAGGAATATCGGGGTACTGAAGCTTTCTTT.

As DNA, the CDR3 is TGCAGCGTTGAAGCCGAAGGACAGGGAGGCGAGCAGTACTTC. It encodes CSVEAEGQGGEQYF. V gene TRBV29-1 combines with J gene TRBJ2-7; 8 bases align to TRBD1. The V segment lost 1 base and the J segment 6 bases; nucleotides outside the gene matches: 8. The CDR3 runs 14 residues. The germline gives CDR1 SQVTM, CDR2 ANQGSEA.

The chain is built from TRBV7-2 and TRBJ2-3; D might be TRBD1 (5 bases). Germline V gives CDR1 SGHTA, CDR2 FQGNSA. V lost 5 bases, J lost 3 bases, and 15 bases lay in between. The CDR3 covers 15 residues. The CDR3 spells CASSPSWAGTDTQYF. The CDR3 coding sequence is TGTGCCAGCAGCCCGAGTTGGGCAGGGACAGATACGCAGTATTTT.

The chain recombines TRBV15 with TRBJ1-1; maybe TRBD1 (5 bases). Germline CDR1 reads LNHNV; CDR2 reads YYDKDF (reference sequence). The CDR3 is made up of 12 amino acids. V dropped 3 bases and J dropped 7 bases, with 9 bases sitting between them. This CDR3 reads CATSSGGDEAFF. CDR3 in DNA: TGTGCCACCAGCAGCGGGGGGGATGAAGCTTTCTTT.

The CDR3 DNA reads as TGTGCCAGCAGCTTAGACGGAGCAGGGGTTTACAATGAGCAGTTCTTC. As protein: CASSLDGAGVYNEQFF. The chain links TRBV7-2 to TRBJ2-1, with a tentative D call TRBD1 (6 bases). Looked up from germline, CDR1 is SGHTA and CDR2 is FQGNSA. CDR3 length: 16 residues. V was pared by 1 base and J by 4 bases, with 14 bases between.

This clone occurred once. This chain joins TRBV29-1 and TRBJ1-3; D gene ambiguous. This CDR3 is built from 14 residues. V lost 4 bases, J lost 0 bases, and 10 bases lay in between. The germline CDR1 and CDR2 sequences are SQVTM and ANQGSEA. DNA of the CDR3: TGCAGCGTTGTGGTTACTGGCTCTGGAAACACCATATATTTT. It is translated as CSVVVTGSGNTIYF.

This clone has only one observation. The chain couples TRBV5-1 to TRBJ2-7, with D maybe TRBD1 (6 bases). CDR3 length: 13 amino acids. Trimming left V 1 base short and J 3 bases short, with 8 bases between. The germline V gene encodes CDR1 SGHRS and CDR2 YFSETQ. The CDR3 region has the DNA TGCGCCAGCAGCTTGACACAGGGCTACGAGCAGTACTTC. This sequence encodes CASSLTQGYEQYF. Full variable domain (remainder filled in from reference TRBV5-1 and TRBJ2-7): KAGVTQTPRYLIKTRGQQVTLSCSPISGHRSVSWYQQTPGQGLQFLFEYFSETQRNKGNFPGRFSGRQFSNSRSEMNVSTLELGDSALYLCASSLTQGYEQYFGPGTRLTVT.

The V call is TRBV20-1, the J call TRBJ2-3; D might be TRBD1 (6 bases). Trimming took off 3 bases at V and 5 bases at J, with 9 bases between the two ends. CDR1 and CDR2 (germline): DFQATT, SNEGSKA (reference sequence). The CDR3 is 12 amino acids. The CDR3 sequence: CSASWGQDTQYF. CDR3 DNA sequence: TGCAGTGCTAGTTGGGGGCAAGATACGCAGTATTTT.

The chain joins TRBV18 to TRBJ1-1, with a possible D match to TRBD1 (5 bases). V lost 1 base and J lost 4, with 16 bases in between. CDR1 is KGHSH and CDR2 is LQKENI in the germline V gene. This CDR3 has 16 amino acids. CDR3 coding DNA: TGTGCCAGCTCACCACGGGGCGGGGGGGAGCGCACTGAAGCTTTCTTT. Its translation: CASSPRGGGERTEAFF.

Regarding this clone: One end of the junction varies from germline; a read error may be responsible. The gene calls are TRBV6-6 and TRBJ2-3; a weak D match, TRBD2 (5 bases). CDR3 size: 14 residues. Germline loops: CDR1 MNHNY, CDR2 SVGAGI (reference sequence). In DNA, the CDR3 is TGTGCCAGCAGTGACTCAATAACGGGGTTCACGCAGTATTTT. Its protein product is CASSDSITGFTQYF.

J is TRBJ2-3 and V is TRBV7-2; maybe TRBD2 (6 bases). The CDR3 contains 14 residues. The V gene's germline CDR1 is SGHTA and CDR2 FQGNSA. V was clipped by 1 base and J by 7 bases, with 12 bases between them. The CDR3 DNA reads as TGTGCCAGCAGCTTAGAAGCGGGTCCCAATACGCAGTATTTT. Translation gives CASSLEAGPNTQYF.

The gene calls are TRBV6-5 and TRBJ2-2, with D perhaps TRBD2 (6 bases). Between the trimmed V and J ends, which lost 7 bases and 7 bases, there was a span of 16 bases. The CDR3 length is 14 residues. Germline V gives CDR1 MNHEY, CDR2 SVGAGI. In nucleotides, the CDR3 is TGTGCCAGCAAAATACAGCTGGGGGGCGGGGAGCTGTTTTTT. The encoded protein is CASKIQLGGGELFF.

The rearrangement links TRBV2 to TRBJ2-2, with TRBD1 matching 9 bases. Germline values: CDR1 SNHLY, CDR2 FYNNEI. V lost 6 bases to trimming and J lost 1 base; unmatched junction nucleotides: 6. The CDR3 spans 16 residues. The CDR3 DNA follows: TGTGCCAGCAGCGAACAGGGGGCCGGGAACACCGGGGAGCTGTTTTTT. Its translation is CASSEQGAGNTGELFF.

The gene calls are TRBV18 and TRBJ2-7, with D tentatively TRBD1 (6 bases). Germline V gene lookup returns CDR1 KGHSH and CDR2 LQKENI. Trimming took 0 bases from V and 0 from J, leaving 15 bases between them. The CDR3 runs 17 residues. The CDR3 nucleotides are TGTGCCAGCTCACCACCGAGACAGGATAGCTACTCCTACGAGCAGTACTTC. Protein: CASSPPRQDSYSYEQYF.

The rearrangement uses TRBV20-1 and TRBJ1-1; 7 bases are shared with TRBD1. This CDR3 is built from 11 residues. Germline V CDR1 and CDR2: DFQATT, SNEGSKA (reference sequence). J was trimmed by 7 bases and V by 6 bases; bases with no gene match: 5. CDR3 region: CSAMSGGEAFF. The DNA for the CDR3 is TGCAGTGCCATGTCAGGGGGTGAAGCTTTCTTT.

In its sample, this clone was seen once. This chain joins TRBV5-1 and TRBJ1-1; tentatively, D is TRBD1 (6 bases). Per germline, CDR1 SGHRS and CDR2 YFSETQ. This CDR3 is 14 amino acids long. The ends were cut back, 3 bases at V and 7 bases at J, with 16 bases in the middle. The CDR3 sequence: CASSSGRGSVEAFF. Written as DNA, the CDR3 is TGCGCCAGCAGCTCGGGCAGGGGATCTGTTGAAGCTTTCTTT.

In DNA, the CDR3 is TGTGCCAGCAGGAACTTAGATATCACTGAAGCTTTCTTT. Translated: CASRNLDITEAFF. The V gene is TRBV3-1 (or the pseudogene TRBV3-2), the J gene TRBJ1-1; D uncertain. V dropped 6 bases and J dropped 4 bases, with 12 bases sitting between them. The CDR3 is 13 residues long. Germline lookup yields CDR1 LGHDT and CDR2 YNNKEL (reference sequence).

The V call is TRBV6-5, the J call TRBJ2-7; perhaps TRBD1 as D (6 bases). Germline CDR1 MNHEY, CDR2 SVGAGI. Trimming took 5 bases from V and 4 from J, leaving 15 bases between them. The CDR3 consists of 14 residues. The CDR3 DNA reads TGTGCCAGCAGTATGACAGGTCCCCGTTACGAGCAGTACTTC. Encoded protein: CASSMTGPRYEQYF.

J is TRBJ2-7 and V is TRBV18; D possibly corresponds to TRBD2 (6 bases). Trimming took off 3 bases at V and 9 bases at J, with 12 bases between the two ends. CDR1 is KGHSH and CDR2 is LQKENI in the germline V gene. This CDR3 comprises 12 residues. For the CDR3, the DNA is TGTGCCAGCTCACCCCCGGGAGTCCTGCAGTACTTC. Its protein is CASSPPGVLQYF.